This TCR beta chain was retrieved from a study of long-term antiretroviral therapy in people with HIV. Study findings and constraints: HIV repertoires had narrower CDR3 length ranges than controls. ART preceded a rise in diversity that nonetheless stayed lower than in transplant donor controls.

The CDR3 is made up of 14 amino acids. The V and J ends lost 5 bases and 2 bases, in that order; junction bases with no gene match: 5. Germline V gives CDR1 MRHNA, CDR2 SNTAGT. They ran version v3.0 of the immunoSEQ assay at survey level. Sequenced by immunoSEQ multiplex PCR; TCRdb stores in-frame clones only, minus some. The data show 20,000 to 25,000 clones, more than 75% seen once. Note on this clone: Its specificity is not known.

The chain links TRBV6-4 to TRBJ2-7; 8 nucleotides match TRBD1. The source of this sequence is a man aged 55 to 70 with HIV. Here the sequenced sample was unsorted PBMCs, taken 2.3 years after starting antiretroviral therapy. This CDR3 is CASSPDRATYEQYF. DNA of the CDR3: TGTGCCAGCAGTCCGGACAGGGCTACCTACGAGCAGTACTTC.